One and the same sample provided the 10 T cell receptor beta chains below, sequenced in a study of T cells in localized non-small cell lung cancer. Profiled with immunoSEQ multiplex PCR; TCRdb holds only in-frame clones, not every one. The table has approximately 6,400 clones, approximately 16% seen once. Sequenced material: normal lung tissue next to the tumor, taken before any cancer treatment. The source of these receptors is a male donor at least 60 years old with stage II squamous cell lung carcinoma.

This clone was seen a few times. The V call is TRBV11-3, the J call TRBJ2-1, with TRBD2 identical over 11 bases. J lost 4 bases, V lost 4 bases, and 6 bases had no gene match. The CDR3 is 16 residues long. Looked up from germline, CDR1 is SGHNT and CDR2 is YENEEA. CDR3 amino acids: CASSWGLAGGYNEQFF. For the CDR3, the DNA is TGTGCCAGCAGCTGGGGGTTAGCGGGAGGGTACAATGAGCAGTTCTTC.

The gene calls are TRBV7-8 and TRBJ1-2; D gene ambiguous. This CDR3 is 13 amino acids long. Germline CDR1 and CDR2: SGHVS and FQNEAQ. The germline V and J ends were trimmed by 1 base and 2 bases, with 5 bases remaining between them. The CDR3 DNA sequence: TGTGCCAGCAGCTTAGTTGTCAACTATGGCTACACCTTC. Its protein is CASSLVVNYGYTF.

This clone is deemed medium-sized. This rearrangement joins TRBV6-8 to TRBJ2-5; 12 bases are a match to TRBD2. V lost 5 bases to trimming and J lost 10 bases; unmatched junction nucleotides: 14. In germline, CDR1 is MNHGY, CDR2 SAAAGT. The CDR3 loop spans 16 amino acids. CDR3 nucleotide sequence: TGTGCCAGCAGTGGATTTCTAGCGGGGGGGGAGCGAAACCAGTACTTC. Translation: CASSGFLAGGERNQYF.

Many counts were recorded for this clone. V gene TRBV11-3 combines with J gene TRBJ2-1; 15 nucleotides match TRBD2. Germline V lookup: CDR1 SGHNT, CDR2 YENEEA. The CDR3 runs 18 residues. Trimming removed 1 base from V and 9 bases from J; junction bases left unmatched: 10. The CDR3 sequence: CASSLGGPGLAGGIEQFF. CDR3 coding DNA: TGTGCCAGCAGCTTAGGTGGACCGGGACTAGCGGGAGGTATTGAGCAGTTCTTC.

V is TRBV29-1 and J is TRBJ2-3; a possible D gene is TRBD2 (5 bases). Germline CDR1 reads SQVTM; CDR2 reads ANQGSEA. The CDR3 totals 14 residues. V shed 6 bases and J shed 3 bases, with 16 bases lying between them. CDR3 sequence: CSVSGKLLTDTQYF. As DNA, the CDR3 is TGCAGCGTATCCGGGAAACTCTTGACAGATACGCAGTATTTT.

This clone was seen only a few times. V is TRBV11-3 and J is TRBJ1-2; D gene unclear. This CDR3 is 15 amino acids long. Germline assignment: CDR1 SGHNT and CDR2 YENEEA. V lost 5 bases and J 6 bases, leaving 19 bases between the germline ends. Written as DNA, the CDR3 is TGTGCCAGCAGCCTCCACGACGGAAAGACGGATGGCTACACCTTC. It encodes CASSLHDGKTDGYTF.

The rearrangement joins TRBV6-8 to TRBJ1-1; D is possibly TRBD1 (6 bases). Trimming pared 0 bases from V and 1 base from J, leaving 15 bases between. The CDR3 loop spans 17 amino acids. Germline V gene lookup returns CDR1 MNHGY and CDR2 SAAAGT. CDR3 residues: CASSYSPQGGGNTEAFF. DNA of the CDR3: TGTGCCAGCAGTTACTCTCCCCAGGGAGGGGGGAACACTGAAGCTTTCTTT.

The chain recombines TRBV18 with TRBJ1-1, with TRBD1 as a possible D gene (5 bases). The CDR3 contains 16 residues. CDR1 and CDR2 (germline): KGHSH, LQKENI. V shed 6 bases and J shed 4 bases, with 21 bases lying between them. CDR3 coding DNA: TGTGCCAGCTCCGGCGGCCAGGTTTGGGGGAGCACTGAAGCTTTCTTT. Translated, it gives CASSGGQVWGSTEAFF.

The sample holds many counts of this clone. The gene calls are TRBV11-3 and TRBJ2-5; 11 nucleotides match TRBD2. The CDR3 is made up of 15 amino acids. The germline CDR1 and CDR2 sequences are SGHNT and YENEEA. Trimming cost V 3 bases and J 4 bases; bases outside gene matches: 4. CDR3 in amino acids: CASSFSGGATETQYF. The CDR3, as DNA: TGTGCCAGCAGCTTTAGCGGGGGGGCCACAGAGACCCAGTACTTC.

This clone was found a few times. CDR3: CASSSLDRGRINEKLFF. CDR3 in DNA: TGTGCCAGCAGTTCCTTGGACAGGGGGCGCATTAATGAAAAACTGTTTTTT. This chain joins TRBV6-8 and TRBJ1-4, with 11 bases matching TRBD1. Germline CDR1 MNHGY, CDR2 SAAAGT. J was trimmed by 4 bases and V by 4 bases; bases with no gene match: 8. This CDR3 is built from 17 residues.